This is a list of T cell receptor beta chains from one sample in a study of blood T cell repertoires in COVID-19. Repertoires were generated with immunoSEQ multiplex PCR, while TCRdb's copy carries only in-frame clones and drops some. Among 95,000 to 110,000 clones listed, roughly 87% were seen once. The sample was peripheral blood. The receptors derive from a man aged 50-59 years in a cohort sampled during active COVID-19. Each CDR3 is given with its conserved first and last residue. Fields, in order: clone size, V gene, J gene, CDR3 protein. Not all rows give a size; the values are once, few, many and, for expanded clones, a class.

clone_size: .
v_call: TRBV9
j_call: TRBJ1-5
cdr3_aa: CASNVAGEGQPQHF

clone_size: .
v_call: TRBV6-1
j_call: TRBJ1-4
cdr3_aa: CASSEAGGRVLEKLFF

clone_size: .
v_call: TRBV2
j_call: TRBJ2-5
cdr3_aa: CASSLSHNQETQYF

clone_size: once
v_call: TRBV5-4
j_call: TRBJ2-2
cdr3_aa: CASSLPGATGELFF

clone_size: .
v_call: TRBV11-1
j_call: TRBJ2-1
cdr3_aa: CASSPRDRGLHNEQFF

clone_size: once
v_call: TRBV13
j_call: TRBJ2-3
cdr3_aa: CASWKGGQHGDTQYF

clone_size: .
v_call: TRBV5-6
j_call: TRBJ1-3
cdr3_aa: CASSLERLSGNTIYF

clone_size: .
v_call: TRBV28
j_call: TRBJ2-3
cdr3_aa: CASSLAGGRRNTDTQYF

clone_size: .
v_call: TRBV4-1
j_call: TRBJ1-4
cdr3_aa: CASSLNPHTNEKLFF

clone_size: .
v_call: TRBV3-1/TRBV3-2
j_call: TRBJ1-6
cdr3_aa: CASSQDARGLPLHF

clone_size: .
v_call: TRBV20-1
j_call: TRBJ1-4
cdr3_aa: CSASRRAPGEKLFF

clone_size: .
v_call: TRBV25-1
j_call: TRBJ1-5
cdr3_aa: CASSDSRQGIPSNQPQHF

clone_size: .
v_call: TRBV29-1
j_call: TRBJ1-2
cdr3_aa: CSVTDRVGGGYTF

clone_size: few
v_call: TRBV28
j_call: TRBJ1-2
cdr3_aa: CASSLGPVLAF

clone_size: .
v_call: TRBV12-3/TRBV12-4
j_call: TRBJ1-1
cdr3_aa: CASSFGEAFF

clone_size: .
v_call: TRBV5-1
j_call: TRBJ2-3
cdr3_aa: CASSSGTETDTQYF

clone_size: .
v_call: TRBV18
j_call: TRBJ1-1
cdr3_aa: CASSKDRDYTEAFF

clone_size: .
v_call: TRBV7-9
j_call: TRBJ2-3
cdr3_aa: CASSPGQRRTDTQYF

clone_size: .
v_call: TRBV3-1/TRBV3-2
j_call: TRBJ2-7
cdr3_aa: CASSDSTYEQYF

clone_size: once
v_call: TRBV5-1
j_call: TRBJ2-2
cdr3_aa: CASSLQGQGNTGELFF

clone_size: .
v_call: TRBV3-1/TRBV3-2
j_call: TRBJ1-2
cdr3_aa: CASSSAVYRDGYTF

clone_size: .
v_call: TRBV6-5
j_call: TRBJ1-3
cdr3_aa: CASRDSSHSGNTIYF

clone_size: .
v_call: TRBV25-1
j_call: TRBJ1-2
cdr3_aa: CASSEPGVGGYTF

clone_size: .
v_call: TRBV19
j_call: TRBJ1-6
cdr3_aa: CASRNIRGSPLHF

clone_size: .
v_call: TRBV5-6
j_call: TRBJ1-4
cdr3_aa: CASSPSSTGYEKLFF

clone_size: .
v_call: TRBV6-5
j_call: TRBJ2-2
cdr3_aa: CASGGKQGPGELFF

clone_size: .
v_call: TRBV3-1/TRBV3-2
j_call: TRBJ2-7
cdr3_aa: CASSQDGAYEQYF

clone_size: .
v_call: TRBV2
j_call: TRBJ1-6
cdr3_aa: CASSPGTYYNSPLHF

clone_size: .
v_call: TRBV6-5
j_call: TRBJ2-2
cdr3_aa: CASRGGGANTGELFF

clone_size: .
v_call: TRBV3-1/TRBV3-2
j_call: TRBJ2-3
cdr3_aa: CASSSRSSGTQDTQYF

clone_size: few
v_call: TRBV19
j_call: TRBJ2-5
cdr3_aa: CASSEGRKQETQYF

clone_size: .
v_call: TRBV12-3/TRBV12-4
j_call: TRBJ2-3
cdr3_aa: CASSSAGVDTQYF

clone_size: .
v_call: TRBV7-2
j_call: TRBJ1-1
cdr3_aa: CASSLAQGGGTEAFF

clone_size: once
v_call: TRBV28
j_call: TRBJ1-4
cdr3_aa: CASSYYNEKLFF

clone_size: .
v_call: TRBV5-5
j_call: TRBJ1-2
cdr3_aa: CASSSRGGLSYGYTF

clone_size: .
v_call: TRBV6-1
j_call: TRBJ2-3
cdr3_aa: CASSPALPSDTQYF

clone_size: .
v_call: TRBV18
j_call: TRBJ1-3
cdr3_aa: CASSPPGQNLDSGNTIYF

clone_size: .
v_call: TRBV18
j_call: TRBJ2-5
cdr3_aa: CASSLLAGGIQETQYF

clone_size: .
v_call: TRBV6-1
j_call: TRBJ1-1
cdr3_aa: CASSEDRGWDTEAFF

clone_size: .
v_call: TRBV7-4
j_call: TRBJ2-3
cdr3_aa: CASSPLVDRSGGSTDTQYF

clone_size: .
v_call: TRBV7-8
j_call: TRBJ2-5
cdr3_aa: CASSRPTTGDYLGETQYF

clone_size: once
v_call: TRBV6-2/TRBV6-3
j_call: TRBJ1-6
cdr3_aa: CASSYGGSHNSPLHF

clone_size: .
v_call: TRBV5-5
j_call: TRBJ1-6
cdr3_aa: CASSSRQGDNSPLHF

clone_size: .
v_call: TRBV4-1
j_call: TRBJ2-5
cdr3_aa: CASSQDRERGGGALETQYF

clone_size: .
v_call: TRBV11-1
j_call: TRBJ2-1
cdr3_aa: CASSRGRQFNEQFF

clone_size: .
v_call: TRBV6-4
j_call: TRBJ2-5
cdr3_aa: CASSEDSGLAGQEEGTQYF

clone_size: .
v_call: TRBV5-6
j_call: TRBJ1-1
cdr3_aa: CASSLERRAPVTEAFF

clone_size: .
v_call: TRBV2
j_call: TRBJ2-2
cdr3_aa: CASSEGVPDTTPAGELFF

clone_size: .
v_call: TRBV19
j_call: TRBJ1-5
cdr3_aa: CASSFFPGQGEYSNQPQHF

clone_size: .
v_call: TRBV5-8
j_call: TRBJ1-2
cdr3_aa: CASSTDSNYGYTF

clone_size: .
v_call: TRBV2
j_call: TRBJ1-5
cdr3_aa: CASRRQVNQPQHF

clone_size: .
v_call: TRBV7-8
j_call: TRBJ2-7
cdr3_aa: CASSLGGQGSTKQYF

clone_size: .
v_call: TRBV5-1
j_call: TRBJ1-3
cdr3_aa: CASSLGQGMGGNTIYF